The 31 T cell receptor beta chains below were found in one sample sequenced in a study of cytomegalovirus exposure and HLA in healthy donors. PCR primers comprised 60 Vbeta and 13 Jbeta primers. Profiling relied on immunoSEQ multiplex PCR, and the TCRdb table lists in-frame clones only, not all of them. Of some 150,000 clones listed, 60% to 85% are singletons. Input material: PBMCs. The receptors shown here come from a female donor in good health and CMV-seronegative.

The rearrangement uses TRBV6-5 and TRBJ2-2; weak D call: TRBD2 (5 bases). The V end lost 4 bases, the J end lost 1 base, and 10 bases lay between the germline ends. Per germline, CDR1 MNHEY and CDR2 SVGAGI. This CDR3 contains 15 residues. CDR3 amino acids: CASSLRAVNTGELFF. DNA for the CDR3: TGTGCCAGCAGTTTGAGAGCGGTGAACACCGGGGAGCTGTTTTTT.

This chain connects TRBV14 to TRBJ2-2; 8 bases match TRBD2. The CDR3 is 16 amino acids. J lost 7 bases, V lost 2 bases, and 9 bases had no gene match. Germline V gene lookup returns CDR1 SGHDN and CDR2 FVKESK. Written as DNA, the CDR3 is TGTGCCAGCAGCCAATTGGGGCTAGCGGGTTACGGGGAGCTGTTTTTT. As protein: CASSQLGLAGYGELFF.

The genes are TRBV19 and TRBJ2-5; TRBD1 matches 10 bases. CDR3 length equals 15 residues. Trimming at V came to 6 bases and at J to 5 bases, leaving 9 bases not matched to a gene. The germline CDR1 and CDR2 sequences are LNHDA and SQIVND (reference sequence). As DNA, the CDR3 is TGTGCCAGTAGAGAGGGACAGGGGCGCGGGGAGACCCAGTACTTC. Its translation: CASREGQGRGETQYF. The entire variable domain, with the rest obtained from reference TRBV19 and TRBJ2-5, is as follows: DGGITQSPKYLFRKEGQNVTLSCEQNLNHDAMYWYRQDPGQGLRLIYYSQIVNDFQKGDIAEGYSVSREKKESFPLTVTSAQKNPTAFYLCASREGQGRGETQYFGPGTRLLVL.

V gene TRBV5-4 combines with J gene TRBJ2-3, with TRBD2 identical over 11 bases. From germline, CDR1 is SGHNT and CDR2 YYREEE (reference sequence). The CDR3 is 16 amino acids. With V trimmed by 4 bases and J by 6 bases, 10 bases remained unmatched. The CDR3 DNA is TGTGCCAGCAGCCGAGGACTAGCGGGTTTTAGTGATACGCAGTATTTT. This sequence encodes CASSRGLAGFSDTQYF.

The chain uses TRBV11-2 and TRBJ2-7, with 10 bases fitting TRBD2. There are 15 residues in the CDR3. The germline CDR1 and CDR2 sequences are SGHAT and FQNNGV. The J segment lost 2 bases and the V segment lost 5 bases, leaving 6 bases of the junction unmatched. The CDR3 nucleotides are TGTGCCAGCAGCATCGAGCGGGGGGGCCCCTACGAGCAGTACTTC. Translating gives CASSIERGGPYEQYF.

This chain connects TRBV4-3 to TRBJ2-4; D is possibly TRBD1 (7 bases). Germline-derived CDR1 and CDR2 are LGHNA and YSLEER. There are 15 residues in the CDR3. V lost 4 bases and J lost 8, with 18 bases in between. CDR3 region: CASSRLGGTGDIQYF. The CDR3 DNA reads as TGCGCCAGCAGCCGACTAGGGGGTACAGGGGACATTCAGTACTTC.

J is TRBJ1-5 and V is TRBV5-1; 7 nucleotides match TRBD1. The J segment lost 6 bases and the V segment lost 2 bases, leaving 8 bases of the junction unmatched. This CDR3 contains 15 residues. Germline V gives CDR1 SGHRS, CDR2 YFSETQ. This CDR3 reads CASSFEGALSQPQHF. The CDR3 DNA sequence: TGCGCCAGCAGCTTCGAGGGGGCATTATCTCAGCCCCAGCATTTT.

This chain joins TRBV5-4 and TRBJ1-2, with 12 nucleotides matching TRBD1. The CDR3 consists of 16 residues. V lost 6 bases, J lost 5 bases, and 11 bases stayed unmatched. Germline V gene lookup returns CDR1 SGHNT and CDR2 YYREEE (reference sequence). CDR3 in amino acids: CASTTGTGGDFYGYTF. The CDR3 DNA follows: TGTGCCAGCACGACCGGGACAGGGGGCGATTTTTATGGCTACACCTTC.

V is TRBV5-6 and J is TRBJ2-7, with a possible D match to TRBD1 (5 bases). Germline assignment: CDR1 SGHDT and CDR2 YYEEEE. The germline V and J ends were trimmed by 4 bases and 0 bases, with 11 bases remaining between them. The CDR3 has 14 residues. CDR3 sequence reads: CASSPPTDSYEQYF. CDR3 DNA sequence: TGTGCCAGCAGCCCACCGACAGACTCCTACGAGCAGTACTTC.

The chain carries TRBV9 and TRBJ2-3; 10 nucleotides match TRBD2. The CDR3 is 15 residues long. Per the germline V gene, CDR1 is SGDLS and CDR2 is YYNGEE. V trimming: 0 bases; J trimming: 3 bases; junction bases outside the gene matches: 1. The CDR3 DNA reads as TGTGCCAGCAGCGTAGAAGCGGGAGGGACAGATACGCAGTATTTT. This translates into CASSVEAGGTDTQYF.

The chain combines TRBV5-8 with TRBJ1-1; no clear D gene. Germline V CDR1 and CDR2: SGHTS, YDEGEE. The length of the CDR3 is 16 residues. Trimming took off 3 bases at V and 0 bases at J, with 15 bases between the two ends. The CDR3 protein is CASSSVYSPVNTEAFF. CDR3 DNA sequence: TGTGCCAGCAGCTCTGTTTATTCCCCGGTGAACACTGAAGCTTTCTTT.

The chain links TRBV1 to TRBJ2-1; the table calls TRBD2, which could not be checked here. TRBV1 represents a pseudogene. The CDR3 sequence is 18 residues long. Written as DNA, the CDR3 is TGCACCAGCAACGAAGAGGGATCTAGCGGGGGACGGAAATGTGAGCAGTTCTTC. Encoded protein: CTSNEEGSSGGRKCEQFF.

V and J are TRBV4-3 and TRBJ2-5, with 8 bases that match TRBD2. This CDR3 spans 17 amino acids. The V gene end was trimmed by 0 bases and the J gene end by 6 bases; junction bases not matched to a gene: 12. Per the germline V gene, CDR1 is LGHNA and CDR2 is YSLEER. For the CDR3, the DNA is TGCGCCAGCAGCCAAGATTTTAGGACTAGCCTTCTCCAGACCCAGTACTTC. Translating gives CASSQDFRTSLLQTQYF.

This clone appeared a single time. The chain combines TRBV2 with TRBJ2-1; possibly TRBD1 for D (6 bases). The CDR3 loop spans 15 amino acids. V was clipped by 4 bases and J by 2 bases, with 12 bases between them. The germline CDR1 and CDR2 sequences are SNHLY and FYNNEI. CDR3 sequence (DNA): TGTGCCAGCAGTGTCGGACAGTCAGCCTACAATGAGCAGTTCTTC. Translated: CASSVGQSAYNEQFF.

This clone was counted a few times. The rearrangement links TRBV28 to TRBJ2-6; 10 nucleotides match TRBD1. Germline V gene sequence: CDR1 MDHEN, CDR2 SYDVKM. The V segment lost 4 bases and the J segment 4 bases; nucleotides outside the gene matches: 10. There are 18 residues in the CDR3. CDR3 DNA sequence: TGTGCCAGCAGTTCCCGGGACAGGGGCGCCCTCGGGGCCAACGTCCTGACTTTC. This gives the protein CASSSRDRGALGANVLTF.

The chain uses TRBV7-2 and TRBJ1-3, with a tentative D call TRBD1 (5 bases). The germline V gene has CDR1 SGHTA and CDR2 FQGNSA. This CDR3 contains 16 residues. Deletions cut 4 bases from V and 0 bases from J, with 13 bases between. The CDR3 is CASSYTPGISGNTIYF. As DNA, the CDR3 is TGTGCCAGCAGCTATACTCCAGGGATCTCTGGAAACACCATATATTTT.

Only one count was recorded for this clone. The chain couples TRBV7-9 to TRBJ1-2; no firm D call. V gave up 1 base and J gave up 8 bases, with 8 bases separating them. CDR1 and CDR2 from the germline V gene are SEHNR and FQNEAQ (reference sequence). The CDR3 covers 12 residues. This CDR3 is CASSLVEGGYTF. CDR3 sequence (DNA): TGTGCCAGCAGCTTAGTGGAGGGCGGCTACACCTTC.

CDR3 region: CASSPPTANQPQHF. CDR3 coding DNA: TGTGCCAGCAGTCCCCCGACAGCAAATCAGCCCCAGCATTTT. The chain is built from TRBV28 and TRBJ1-5, with TRBD1 as a possible D gene (5 bases). The CDR3 runs 14 residues. Germline CDR1 is MDHEN and CDR2 is SYDVKM. Between the trimmed V and J ends, which lost 5 bases and 4 bases, there was a span of 12 bases. The full variable domain, completed using reference TRBV28 and TRBJ1-5, is DVKVTQSSRYLVKRTGEKVFLECVQDMDHENMFWYRQDPGLGLRLIYFSYDVKMKEKGDIPEGYSVSREKKERFSLILESASTNQTSMYLCASSPPTANQPQHFGDGTRLSIL.

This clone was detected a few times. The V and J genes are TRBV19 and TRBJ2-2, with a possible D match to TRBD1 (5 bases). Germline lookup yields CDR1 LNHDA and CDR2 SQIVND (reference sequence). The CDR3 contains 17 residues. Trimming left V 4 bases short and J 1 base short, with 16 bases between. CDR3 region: CASSNPPGIKNTGELFF. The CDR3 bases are TGTGCCAGTAGTAACCCCCCAGGGATCAAGAACACCGGGGAGCTGTTTTTT.

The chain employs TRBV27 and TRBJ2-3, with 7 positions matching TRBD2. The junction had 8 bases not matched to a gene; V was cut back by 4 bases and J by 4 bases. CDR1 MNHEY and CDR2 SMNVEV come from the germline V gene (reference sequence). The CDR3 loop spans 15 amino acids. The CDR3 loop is CASSSTEAGADTQYF. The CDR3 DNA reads TGTGCCAGCAGTTCGACGGAGGCGGGGGCAGATACGCAGTATTTT.

The CDR3 reads CASSLAQFSPLHF. CDR3 in DNA: TGTGCCAGCAGCTTGGCGCAGTTTTCACCCCTCCACTTT. The rearrangement uses TRBV5-4 and TRBJ1-6, with D unresolved. The CDR3 contains 13 residues. Germline-derived CDR1 and CDR2 are SGHNT and YYREEE (reference sequence). V lost 0 bases and J 9 bases, leaving 7 bases between the germline ends.

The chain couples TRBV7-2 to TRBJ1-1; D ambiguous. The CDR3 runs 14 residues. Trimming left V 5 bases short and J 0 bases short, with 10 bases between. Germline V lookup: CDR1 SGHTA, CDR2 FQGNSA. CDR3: CASSVHQLNTEAFF. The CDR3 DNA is TGTGCCAGCAGCGTCCACCAGTTGAACACTGAAGCTTTCTTT.

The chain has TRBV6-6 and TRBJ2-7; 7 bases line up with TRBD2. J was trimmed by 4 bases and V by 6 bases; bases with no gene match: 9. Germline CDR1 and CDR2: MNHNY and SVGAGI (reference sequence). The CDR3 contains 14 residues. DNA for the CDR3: TGTGCCAGCAGCGCTAGCGGAAGACCTTACGAGCAGTACTTC. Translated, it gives CASSASGRPYEQYF.

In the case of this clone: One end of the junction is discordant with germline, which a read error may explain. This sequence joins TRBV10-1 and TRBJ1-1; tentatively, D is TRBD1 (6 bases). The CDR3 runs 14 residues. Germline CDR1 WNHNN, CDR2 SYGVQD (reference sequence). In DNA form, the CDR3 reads TGCACCAGCAGTGAGTCGGGACAGAACACTGAAGCTTTCTTT. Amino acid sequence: CTSSESGQNTEAFF.

The CDR3: CASSTGTGGEGEKLFF. CDR3 coding DNA: TGTGCCAGCAGTACCGGGACGGGGGGGGAGGGTGAAAAACTGTTTTTT. The chain links TRBV27 to TRBJ1-4, with D tentatively TRBD1 (5 bases). CDR1 is MNHEY and CDR2 is SMNVEV in the germline V gene (reference sequence). The germline V and J ends were trimmed by 5 bases and 7 bases, with 20 bases remaining between them. This CDR3 is built from 16 residues.

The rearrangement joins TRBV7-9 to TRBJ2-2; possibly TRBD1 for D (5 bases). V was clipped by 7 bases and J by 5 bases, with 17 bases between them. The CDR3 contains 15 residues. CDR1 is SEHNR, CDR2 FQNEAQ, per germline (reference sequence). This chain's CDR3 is CASTFRQKTTGELFF. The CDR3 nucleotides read TGTGCCAGCACCTTCCGACAGAAAACGACCGGGGAGCTGTTTTTT.

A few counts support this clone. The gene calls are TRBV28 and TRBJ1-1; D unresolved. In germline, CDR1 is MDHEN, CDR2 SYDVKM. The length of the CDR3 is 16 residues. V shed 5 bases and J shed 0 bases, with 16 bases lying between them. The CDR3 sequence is CASSPGVGFMNTEAFF. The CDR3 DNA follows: TGTGCCAGCAGTCCCGGGGTAGGCTTCATGAACACTGAAGCTTTCTTT.

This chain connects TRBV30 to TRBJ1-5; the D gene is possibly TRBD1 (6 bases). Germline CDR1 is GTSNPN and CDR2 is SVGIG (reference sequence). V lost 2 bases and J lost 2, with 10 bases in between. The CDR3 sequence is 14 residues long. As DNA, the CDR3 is TGTGCCTGGAGTAAGGGGGTGGGCAATCAGCCCCAGCATTTT. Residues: CAWSKGVGNQPQHF.

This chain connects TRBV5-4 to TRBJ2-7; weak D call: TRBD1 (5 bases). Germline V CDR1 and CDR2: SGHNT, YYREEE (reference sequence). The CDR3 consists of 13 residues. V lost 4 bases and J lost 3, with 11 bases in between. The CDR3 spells CASSPQGNYEQYF. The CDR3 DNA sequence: TGTGCCAGCAGCCCCCAGGGTAACTACGAGCAGTACTTC.

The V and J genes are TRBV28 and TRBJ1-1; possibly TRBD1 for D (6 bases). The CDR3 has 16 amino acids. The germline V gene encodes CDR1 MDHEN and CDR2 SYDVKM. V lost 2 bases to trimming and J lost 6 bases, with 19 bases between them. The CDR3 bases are TGTGCCAGCAGTTTAGTATCGGGACACTTGGGGGCTGAAGCTTTCTTT. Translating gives CASSLVSGHLGAEAFF.

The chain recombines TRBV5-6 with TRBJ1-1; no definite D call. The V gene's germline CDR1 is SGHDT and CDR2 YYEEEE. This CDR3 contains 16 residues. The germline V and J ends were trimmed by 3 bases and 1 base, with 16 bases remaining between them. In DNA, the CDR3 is TGTGCCAGCAGCTGGAGGGAAGCGATATGGAACACTGAAGCTTTCTTT. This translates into CASSWREAIWNTEAFF.